These 25 T cell receptor beta chains came from one sample sequenced in a study of cytomegalovirus exposure and HLA in healthy donors. Vbeta (60) and Jbeta (13) primers were used in the PCR. The assay was immunoSEQ multiplex PCR, and TCRdb's table has in-frame clones only and misses some. The sample records over 150,000 clones, about 74% being singletons. The specimen sequenced was PBMCs. These receptors were taken from a middle-aged woman in good health and CMV-seronegative.

This chain joins TRBV6-4 and TRBJ2-2; 10 nucleotides match TRBD1. J was trimmed by 3 bases and V by 6 bases; bases with no gene match: 10. CDR3 size: 17 residues. Germline values: CDR1 MRHNA, CDR2 SNTAGT. The DNA of the CDR3 is TGTGCCAGCAGCCAAACCCGGGACAGGGGATACACCGGGGAGCTGTTTTTT. Protein product: CASSQTRDRGYTGELFF.

This clone was detected once. The V and J genes are TRBV27 and TRBJ1-2; D is unclear. CDR3 length: 14 residues. Germline CDR1 reads MNHEY; CDR2 reads SMNVEV (reference sequence). V was trimmed by 0 bases and J by 4 bases, leaving 9 bases between them. In nucleotides, the CDR3 is TGTGCCAGCAGTTTATCGGACTCTCCCTATGGCTACACCTTC. Residues: CASSLSDSPYGYTF.

This clone was seen just once. The gene calls are TRBV5-1 and TRBJ2-1; TRBD2 matches 15 bases. The CDR3 loop spans 18 amino acids. The V gene's germline CDR1 is SGHRS and CDR2 YFSETQ. After removal of 3 bases from V and 6 bases from J, the junction contained 10 bases not matched to a gene. The CDR3 coding sequence is TGCGCCAGCAGCTCCTGGACTGGACTAGCGGGAGGGAGCAATGAGCAGTTCTTC. Protein: CASSSWTGLAGGSNEQFF.

V and J are TRBV19 and TRBJ1-1; tentatively, D is TRBD1 (5 bases). The CDR3 runs to 15 residues. The V end lost 1 base, the J end lost 5 bases, and 14 bases lay between the germline ends. The germline V gene has CDR1 LNHDA and CDR2 SQIVND (reference sequence). The CDR3 loop is CASSIARELRTEAFF. CDR3 bases: TGTGCCAGTAGTATAGCCAGGGAATTAAGGACTGAAGCTTTCTTT.

The V and J genes are TRBV30 and TRBJ2-7; the D gene is possibly TRBD2 (6 bases). Trimming removed 0 bases at V and 2 bases at J, with 14 bases between. The length of the CDR3 is 15 residues. Germline values: CDR1 GTSNPN, CDR2 SVGIG (reference sequence). The CDR3 DNA is TGTGCCTGGAGTGTACTGGGGGGAATACCCTACGAGCAGTACTTC. It is translated as CAWSVLGGIPYEQYF. Full variable domain (remainder filled in from reference TRBV30 and TRBJ2-7): SQTIHQWPATLVQPVGSPLSLECTVEGTSNPNLYWYRQAAGRGLQLLFYSVGIGQISSEVPQNLSASRPQDRQFILSSKKLLLSDSGFYLCAWSVLGGIPYEQYFGPGTRLTVT.

This chain connects TRBV7-2 to TRBJ2-6; D gene unclear. Per the germline V gene, CDR1 is SGHTA and CDR2 is FQGNSA. V gave up 1 base and J gave up 0 bases, with 4 bases separating them. The CDR3 spans 15 residues. CDR3 in DNA: TGTGCCAGCAGCTTAGATAGCTCTGGGGCCAACGTCCTGACTTTC. Residues: CASSLDSSGANVLTF.

J is TRBJ1-5 and V is TRBV28, with D maybe TRBD1 (5 bases). The CDR3 loop spans 16 amino acids. The germline V gene has CDR1 MDHEN and CDR2 SYDVKM. Deletions cut 3 bases from V and 2 bases from J, with 14 bases between. CDR3 protein: CASSFLGGLGNQPQHF. In DNA form, the CDR3 reads TGTGCCAGCAGTTTTCTCGGGGGTCTCGGCAATCAGCCCCAGCATTTT.

The chain joins TRBV7-9 to TRBJ2-7; D gene ambiguous. The V gene lost 4 bases and the J gene lost 0 bases, with 7 bases spanning the gap. The CDR3 runs to 13 residues. CDR1 is SEHNR, CDR2 FQNEAQ, per germline (reference sequence). The CDR3 is CASSSLLSYEQYF. DNA for the CDR3: TGTGCCAGCAGCTCACTCCTCTCCTACGAGCAGTACTTC.

The chain carries TRBV11-2 and TRBJ1-2, with D perhaps matching TRBD1 (6 bases). The CDR3 loop spans 14 amino acids. Trimming pared 0 bases from V and 8 bases from J, leaving 13 bases between. Germline V gene sequence: CDR1 SGHAT, CDR2 FQNNGV. The CDR3 DNA follows: TGTGCCAGCAGCTTAGATCGGGGGGGGCGAGGCTACACCTTC. This encodes CASSLDRGGRGYTF.

Only a few counts were recorded for this clone. The chain has TRBV5-1 and TRBJ2-7; TRBD1 matches 8 bases. Germline lookup yields CDR1 SGHRS and CDR2 YFSETQ. Trimming removed 4 bases from V and 6 bases from J; junction bases left unmatched: 6. The CDR3 runs to 13 residues. CDR3 loop: CASSKIDRGEQYF. CDR3 coding DNA: TGCGCCAGCAGCAAAATTGACAGGGGCGAGCAGTACTTC.

This chain uses TRBV10-3 with TRBJ2-1, with 10 bases identical to TRBD1. The germline V gene encodes CDR1 ENHRY and CDR2 SYGVKD. The CDR3 totals 17 residues. Trimming cost V 0 bases and J 6 bases; bases outside gene matches: 8. The CDR3 DNA sequence: TGTGCCATCAGTGAGTCGTTGGGGGGACAGGGGTCCAATGAGCAGTTCTTC. Amino acid sequence: CAISESLGGQGSNEQFF.

The chain carries TRBV28 and TRBJ1-4; TRBD1 aligns across 7 bases. CDR3 length: 15 amino acids. The germline CDR1 and CDR2 sequences are MDHEN and SYDVKM. V trimming: 5 bases; J trimming: 4 bases; junction bases outside the gene matches: 7. CDR3 bases: TGTGCCAGCAGTAACCAGGGGGTCCTTAATGAAAAACTGTTTTTT. Protein: CASSNQGVLNEKLFF. Full variable domain (remainder filled in from reference TRBV28 and TRBJ1-4): DVKVTQSSRYLVKRTGEKVFLECVQDMDHENMFWYRQDPGLGLRLIYFSYDVKMKEKGDIPEGYSVSREKKERFSLILESASTNQTSMYLCASSNQGVLNEKLFFGSGTQLSVL.

The chain uses TRBV28 and TRBJ1-5, with 7 positions matching TRBD1. The CDR3 is 15 amino acids. V lost 5 bases and J lost 11; bases outside the gene matches: 15. Germline V lookup: CDR1 MDHEN, CDR2 SYDVKM. CDR3 coding DNA: TGTGCCAGCAGTGGGGGTGGGACAGTCGAGAGGGCCCAGCATTTT. Translation: CASSGGGTVERAQHF.

V gene TRBV6-6 combines with J gene TRBJ1-6, with D possibly being TRBD1 (5 bases). The CDR3 is 13 residues long. V lost 8 bases and J 14 bases, leaving 19 bases between the germline ends. Germline CDR1 and CDR2: MNHNY and SVGAGI (reference sequence). The CDR3 region has the DNA TGTGCCAGCCGAGAGGGGAGGGATTCGGCCCTCCACTTT. It specifies CASREGRDSALHF.

The chain carries TRBV27 and TRBJ1-1, with D possibly TRBD1 on 6 matching bases. The CDR3 contains 17 residues. Per the germline V gene, CDR1 is MNHEY and CDR2 is SMNVEV (reference sequence). V shed 8 bases and J shed 0 bases, with 22 bases lying between them. The CDR3: CASLRIFRGSMNTEAFF. Here the CDR3 DNA reads TGTGCCAGCTTGAGAATTTTCAGGGGCTCGATGAACACTGAAGCTTTCTTT.

The V and J genes are TRBV6-1 and TRBJ2-7, with 7 bases matching TRBD1. Trimming took 11 bases from V and 2 from J; bases not matched to a gene: 12. Germline lookup yields CDR1 MNHNS and CDR2 SASEGT. This CDR3 has 14 amino acids. CDR3 DNA: TGTGCCTCCAGCCCGGGACAGATCACCTACGAGCAGTACTTC. Translating it yields CASSPGQITYEQYF.

The chain is built from TRBV28 and TRBJ1-5, with 8 bases aligning to TRBD1. CDR1 and CDR2 (germline): MDHEN, SYDVKM. The junction had 4 bases not matched to a gene; V was cut back by 4 bases and J by 5 bases. The CDR3 has 14 residues. The CDR3 DNA follows: TGTGCCAGCAGTTCCCGCAGGGGGCATCAGCCCCAGCATTTT. This codes for CASSSRRGHQPQHF. Together with reference TRBV28 and TRBJ1-5, the CDR3 gives the full variable domain: DVKVTQSSRYLVKRTGEKVFLECVQDMDHENMFWYRQDPGLGLRLIYFSYDVKMKEKGDIPEGYSVSREKKERFSLILESASTNQTSMYLCASSSRRGHQPQHFGDGTRLSIL.

The chain joins TRBV6-4 to TRBJ1-1; maybe TRBD1 (5 bases). Germline V gives CDR1 MRHNA, CDR2 SNTAGT. V was cut by 4 bases and J by 0 bases, with 12 bases left in between. The CDR3 totals 15 residues. DNA for the CDR3: TGTGCCAGCAGTGCAGGGTTCCTCCTGAACACTGAAGCTTTCTTT. Amino acid sequence: CASSAGFLLNTEAFF.

The V and J genes are TRBV10-3 and TRBJ2-3; 8 nucleotides line up with TRBD1. V trimming: 2 bases; J trimming: 2 bases; junction bases outside the gene matches: 9. Germline lookup yields CDR1 ENHRY and CDR2 SYGVKD. The CDR3 has 17 amino acids. The CDR3 coding sequence is TGTGCCATCAGTGAGCCGACCCTGACAGGGGACACAGATACGCAGTATTTT. It codes for CAISEPTLTGDTDTQYF.

This chain connects TRBV2 to TRBJ1-2; D possibly corresponds to TRBD1 (5 bases). The CDR3 has 13 amino acids. The germline V gene encodes CDR1 SNHLY and CDR2 FYNNEI. V lost 4 bases to trimming and J lost 4 bases, with 10 bases between them. In DNA form, the CDR3 reads TGTGCCAGCAGTGTGCAGGGACTCTATGGCTACACCTTC. This translates into CASSVQGLYGYTF. Full variable domain (missing parts from reference TRBV2 and TRBJ1-2): EPEVTQTPSHQVTQMGQEVILRCVPISNHLYFYWYRQILGQKVEFLVSFYNNEISEKSEIFDDQFSVERPDGSNFTLKIRSTKLEDSAMYFCASSVQGLYGYTFGSGTRLTVV.

This clone was picked up one time. The chain carries TRBV7-9 and TRBJ2-7, with D maybe TRBD2 (7 bases). This CDR3 contains 16 residues. V shed 5 bases and J shed 4 bases, with 21 bases lying between them. Germline CDR1 reads SEHNR; CDR2 reads FQNEAQ (reference sequence). In DNA, the CDR3 is TGTGCCAGCAGCCCAATCGTGGGGGCGGGAGCTTACGAGCAGTACTTC. It encodes CASSPIVGAGAYEQYF.

This sequence joins TRBV6-5 and TRBJ2-7; no reliable D call. Trimming left V 0 bases short and J 1 base short, with 10 bases between. CDR1 is MNHEY and CDR2 is SVGAGI in the germline V gene. CDR3 size: 15 residues. CDR3 sequence reads: CASSYSITGSYEQYF. The CDR3 coding sequence is TGTGCCAGCAGTTACTCGATAACTGGTTCCTACGAGCAGTACTTC.

The chain employs TRBV7-8 and TRBJ2-1; 7 bases agree with TRBD2. This CDR3 is 15 amino acids long. The ends lost 5 bases at V and 8 bases at J; junction bases unmatched: 12. Germline V gives CDR1 SGHVS, CDR2 FQNEAQ. The DNA of the CDR3 is TGTGCCAGCAGCCAAAGGGCGGGAGATGGCGATGAGCAGTTCTTC. It specifies CASSQRAGDGDEQFF.

V is TRBV7-2 and J is TRBJ1-5; D remains ambiguous. CDR3 length: 14 residues. The V gene's germline CDR1 is SGHTA and CDR2 FQGNSA. V shed 3 bases and J shed 2 bases, with 8 bases lying between them. CDR3 amino acids: CASSFFRGNQPQHF. Written as DNA, the CDR3 is TGTGCCAGCAGCTTTTTTAGAGGCAATCAGCCCCAGCATTTT.

The chain employs TRBV7-8 and TRBJ2-7; the D is unclear. Between the trimmed V and J ends, which lost 5 bases and 0 bases, there was a span of 11 bases. The germline CDR1 and CDR2 sequences are SGHVS and FQNEAQ. The CDR3 extends over 14 amino acids. The CDR3 loop reads CASSLAHSSYEQYF. The CDR3 coding sequence is TGTGCCAGCAGCCTTGCGCACAGCTCCTACGAGCAGTACTTC.